Listed here are 21 T cell receptor beta chains from one sample, sequenced in a study of blood T cell repertoires in COVID-19. The data were produced by immunoSEQ multiplex PCR, yet TCRdb's version contains in-frame clones alone and is incomplete. This table has 240,000 or so clones, 86% appearing once. The source material was PBMCs or T cells enriched from blood (not recorded which). The source is a woman aged 45-65 years who had recovered from COVID-19.

The chain joins TRBV5-4 to TRBJ1-1, with TRBD1 matching over 9 bases. The CDR3 consists of 16 residues. Germline V CDR1 and CDR2: SGHNT, YYREEE (reference sequence). The V segment lost 4 bases and the J segment 0 bases; nucleotides outside the gene matches: 7. CDR3 in DNA: TGTGCCAGCAGCCTACGGACAGGGGTAGTGAACACTGAAGCTTTCTTT. It translates to CASSLRTGVVNTEAFF.

The chain employs TRBV9 and TRBJ2-1; no reliable D call. CDR3 length: 15 amino acids. V lost 4 bases to trimming and J lost 6 bases, with 17 bases between them. Germline V gene lookup returns CDR1 SGDLS and CDR2 YYNGEE. The chain's CDR3 is CASSYAAADSNEQFF. For the CDR3, the DNA is TGTGCCAGCAGCTACGCGGCGGCCGATAGCAATGAGCAGTTCTTC.

The table lists this clone with a few counts. The J gene is TRBJ1-2, the V gene TRBV5-1; 11 bases are a match to TRBD1. With 4 bases clipped from V and 2 bases from J, the junction kept 10 bases outside the gene matches. CDR1 is SGHRS and CDR2 is YFSETQ in the germline V gene. The CDR3 runs to 17 residues. DNA of the CDR3: TGCGCCAGCAGCCCCTCGGCCGGGACAGGGGGAAACTATGGCTACACCTTC. Translated, it gives CASSPSAGTGGNYGYTF.

The V gene is TRBV6-1, the J gene TRBJ1-5; a possible D gene is TRBD1 (6 bases). With 1 base removed from V and 11 bases from J, the gap between germline ends came to 15 bases. CDR1 and CDR2 (germline): MNHNS, SASEGT. The CDR3 spans 14 residues. The chain's CDR3 is CASSEDRALLSQHF. Written as DNA, the CDR3 is TGTGCCAGCAGTGAAGACAGGGCCCTTCTATCCCAGCATTTT.

The V and J genes are TRBV6-5 and TRBJ1-2; 8 bases fit TRBD1. The junction had 6 bases not matched to a gene; V was cut back by 7 bases and J by 5 bases. CDR1 is MNHEY and CDR2 is SVGAGI in the germline V gene. This CDR3 is built from 13 residues. The CDR3 sequence: CASTDRAVYGYTF. In nucleotides, the CDR3 is TGTGCCAGCACGGACAGGGCCGTGTATGGCTACACCTTC.

The J gene is TRBJ1-1, the V gene TRBV25-1, with D hard to call. The CDR3 length is 14 residues. V shed 2 bases and J shed 1 base, with 8 bases lying between them. Germline V lookup: CDR1 MGHDK, CDR2 SYGVNS. The CDR3 coding sequence is TGTGCCAGCAGTGAAGCAGGCTGGAACACTGAAGCTTTCTTT. Its protein is CASSEAGWNTEAFF.

The V call is TRBV28, the J call TRBJ1-6; the D gene is possibly TRBD1 (5 bases). Looked up from germline, CDR1 is MDHEN and CDR2 is SYDVKM. CDR3 size: 14 residues. Trimming removed 6 bases at V and 12 bases at J, with 18 bases between. The CDR3 sequence: CASSPTTGSRPLHF. As DNA, the CDR3 is TGTGCCAGCAGCCCTACAACAGGAAGCAGACCCCTCCACTTT.

J is TRBJ2-5 and V is TRBV18; TRBD1 matches 8 bases. Germline V gene lookup returns CDR1 KGHSH and CDR2 LQKENI. CDR3 length equals 14 residues. With 4 bases clipped from V and 2 bases from J, the junction kept 3 bases outside the gene matches. CDR3 bases: TGTGCCAGCTCACGAGGACAGGGACAAGAGACCCAGTACTTC. It yields the protein CASSRGQGQETQYF.

The chain carries TRBV28 and TRBJ2-5; 8 nucleotides align to TRBD2. The germline V gene has CDR1 MDHEN and CDR2 SYDVKM. The V segment lost 2 bases and the J segment 2 bases; nucleotides outside the gene matches: 13. The length of the CDR3 is 18 residues. The CDR3 here is CASSLRSWLAGRQETQYF. In DNA, the CDR3 is TGTGCCAGCAGTTTAAGGTCTTGGCTAGCGGGCAGACAAGAGACCCAGTACTTC. The full variable domain, its missing parts supplied by reference TRBV28 and TRBJ2-5, is DVKVTQSSRYLVKRTGEKVFLECVQDMDHENMFWYRQDPGLGLRLIYFSYDVKMKEKGDIPEGYSVSREKKERFSLILESASTNQTSMYLCASSLRSWLAGRQETQYFGPGTRLLVL.

The chain combines TRBV5-6 with TRBJ1-5; D is perhaps TRBD1 (6 bases). CDR3 size: 16 residues. V lost 0 bases and J 2 bases, leaving 12 bases between the germline ends. Per germline, CDR1 SGHDT and CDR2 YYEEEE. The CDR3 loop reads CASSLAMGAGNQPQHF. The DNA for the CDR3 is TGTGCCAGCAGCTTGGCAATGGGGGCGGGCAATCAGCCCCAGCATTTT.

The chain carries TRBV4-3 and TRBJ1-3; tentative D call: TRBD1 (5 bases). Trimming stripped 0 bases from V and 1 base from J, with 10 bases between. Germline V gene data show CDR1 as LGHNA and CDR2 as YSLEER. The CDR3 has 16 amino acids. The CDR3 nucleotides are TGCGCCAGCAGCCAAGAGGTTCGACAGTCTGGAAACACCATATATTTT. As protein: CASSQEVRQSGNTIYF.

The chain has TRBV18 and TRBJ2-6, with TRBD2 as a possible D gene (5 bases). V shed 6 bases and J shed 3 bases, with 18 bases lying between them. Germline V CDR1 and CDR2: KGHSH, LQKENI. The CDR3 covers 17 residues. As DNA, the CDR3 is TGTGCCAGCTCGACCGAGGGTTTCCTCGTTGGGGCCAACGTCCTGACTTTC. Translated, it gives CASSTEGFLVGANVLTF.

The sample holds a few counts of this clone. The chain couples TRBV20-1 to TRBJ2-4; D might be TRBD1 (5 bases). The CDR3 covers 13 residues. V lost 3 bases and J 7 bases, leaving 13 bases between the germline ends. Germline loops: CDR1 DFQATT, CDR2 SNEGSKA (reference sequence). The CDR3 reads CSASRGPGNIQYF. CDR3 nucleotides: TGCAGTGCTAGTAGGGGCCCCGGGAACATTCAGTACTTC.

The rearrangement joins TRBV3-1 (or the pseudogene TRBV3-2) to TRBJ1-1; TRBD1 might be the D (5 bases). The CDR3 has 15 amino acids. Trimming cost V 4 bases and J 1 base, with 13 bases left between them. Germline lookup yields CDR1 LGHDT and CDR2 YNNKEL (reference sequence). CDR3 nucleotides: TGTGCCAGCAGCCCGCGGGACGAACGGAACACTGAAGCTTTCTTT. Protein sequence: CASSPRDERNTEAFF.

This sequence joins TRBV28 and TRBJ1-2; 8 bases line up with TRBD1. Germline CDR1 is MDHEN and CDR2 is SYDVKM. This CDR3 has 14 amino acids. After removal of 2 bases from V and 4 bases from J, the junction contained 3 bases not matched to a gene. The CDR3 sequence: CASSLGTGAYGYTF. The DNA for the CDR3 is TGTGCCAGCAGTTTAGGGACAGGAGCCTATGGCTACACCTTC.

The chain joins TRBV30 to TRBJ1-1; 9 bases are a match to TRBD1. V was pared by 0 bases and J by 5 bases, with 7 bases of the junction left unmatched. The germline V gene has CDR1 GTSNPN and CDR2 SVGIG (reference sequence). The CDR3 is made up of 15 amino acids. Written as DNA, the CDR3 is TGTGCCTGGAGTGTACGGGGACAGGGTTGGACTGAAGCTTTCTTT. Protein sequence: CAWSVRGQGWTEAFF.

The V call is TRBV11-3, the J call TRBJ1-4, with 7 bases lining up with TRBD1. V lost 5 bases and J lost 3; bases outside the gene matches: 6. Germline assignment: CDR1 SGHNT and CDR2 YENEEA. The CDR3 runs 15 residues. CDR3 loop: CASSTRQGPNEKLFF. DNA for the CDR3: TGTGCCAGCAGCACCAGACAGGGCCCTAATGAAAAACTGTTTTTT.

The rearrangement uses TRBV4-1 and TRBJ2-1; 9 positions match TRBD2. The CDR3 is 17 amino acids. V trimming: 0 bases; J trimming: 8 bases; junction bases outside the gene matches: 11. Germline V lookup: CDR1 MGHRA, CDR2 YSYEKL. CDR3 in amino acids: CASSQERRASGTYEQFF. The CDR3 region has the DNA TGCGCCAGCAGCCAAGAGAGGAGGGCTAGCGGGACCTATGAGCAGTTCTTC.

As DNA, the CDR3 is TGTGCCAGCAGCTCCCTACTGGATGAGCAGTTCTTC. This sequence encodes CASSSLLDEQFF. V and J are TRBV7-2 and TRBJ2-1; D is unresolved. This CDR3 is 12 amino acids long. The germline V and J ends were trimmed by 4 bases and 8 bases, with 9 bases remaining between them. From germline, CDR1 is SGHTA and CDR2 FQGNSA.

The rearrangement links TRBV27 to TRBJ2-1, with 7 bases matching TRBD2. The CDR3 runs 15 residues. J gave up 6 bases and V 3 bases, and 8 bases lay outside the gene matches. The germline gives CDR1 MNHEY, CDR2 SMNVEV (reference sequence). The CDR3 bases are TGTGCCAGCAGTTTTAGGGCCGGGGGGAGCAATGAGCAGTTCTTC. Protein sequence: CASSFRAGGSNEQFF.

J is TRBJ2-1 and V is TRBV4-1, with TRBD2 matching over 7 bases. Looked up from germline, CDR1 is MGHRA and CDR2 is YSYEKL. Germline trimming cut 5 bases from V and 7 bases from J; bases unmatched to any gene: 8. This CDR3 region has 14 residues. DNA of the CDR3: TGCGCCAGCAGCGAGACTAGCCCCGTAAATGAGCAGTTCTTC. Its protein product is CASSETSPVNEQFF.